This is a list of T cell receptor beta chains from one sample in a study of human T cells and chemical hapten exposure. TCRdb re-derived calls from the RACE reads in MiXCR, one entry per CDR3 protein. The data show about 69,000 distinct CDR3 sequences, 32% seen once. The sample here was whole blood, taken in connection with sensitization to the hapten diphenylcyclopropenone (DPC). The receptors were sampled from a man in his forties or fifties with alopecia areata. Some clones in this sample may be carry-over from other donors' samples. CDR3s include the opening cysteine and the closing phenylalanine or tryptophan. The D gene is left open where the match is weak. A clone size is listed for some rows: how often the clone was seen (once, few, many), or a class if it is expanded.

>few|TRBV5-1|TRBJ2-1|-
CASSLGGAPDNEQFF
TGCGCCAGCAGCTTAGGGGGGGCGCCCGACAATGAGCAGTTCTTC
>-|TRBV28|TRBJ2-2|-
CASSLMGVGTGELFF
TGTGCCAGCAGTTTAATGGGAGTTGGCACCGGGGAGCTGTTTTTT
>-|TRBV12-3/TRBV12-4|TRBJ2-7|TRBD2
CASSFVGGVGYEQYF
TGTGCCAGCAGTTTCGTGGGAGGGGTGGGTTACGAGCAGTACTTC
>-|TRBV12-3/TRBV12-4|TRBJ2-5|TRBD1
CASRLTGNGETQYF
TGTGCCAGCAGGTTGACAGGGAACGGAGAGACCCAGTACTTC
>-|TRBV4-3|TRBJ2-3|-
CASSQVGDDTQYF
TGCGCCAGCAGCCAAGTGGGTGACGATACGCAGTATTTT
>few|TRBV20-1|TRBJ2-1|TRBD2
CSASTGTSFDEQFF
TGCAGTGCTAGCACCGGGACTAGTTTCGATGAGCAGTTCTTC
>-|TRBV15|TRBJ2-1|-
CATGMARGNEQFF
TGTGCCACCGGGATGGCGAGGGGCAATGAGCAGTTCTTC
>-|TRBV9|TRBJ1-4|-
CASNAGPNEKLFF
TGTGCCAGCAATGCAGGCCCTAATGAAAAACTGTTTTTT
>few|TRBV20-1|TRBJ2-3|-
CSARPPGLRTDTQYF
TGCAGTGCGCGACCCCCGGGACTTCGCACAGATACGCAGTATTTT
>few|TRBV5-5|TRBJ2-3|-
CASSLGEADSSTDTQYF
TGTGCCAGCAGCTTGGGTGAAGCGGATTCTAGCACAGATACGCAGTATTTT
>-|TRBV5-1|TRBJ2-7|-
CASSLAPDPSYEQYF
TGCGCCAGCAGCTTGGCCCCGGACCCGTCCTACGAGCAGTACTTC
>many|TRBV15|TRBJ2-2|TRBD2
CATSKAGESTGELFF
TGTGCCACCAGCAAGGCGGGAGAGAGCACCGGGGAGCTGTTTTTT
>-|TRBV5-1|TRBJ2-2|-
CASSLPSTGELFF
TGCGCCAGCAGCTTGCCCAGTACCGGGGAGCTGTTTTTT
>-|TRBV20-1|TRBJ2-7|-
CSAREGGAASRYEQYF
TGCAGTGCTAGAGAAGGAGGGGCAGCTAGCCGTTACGAGCAGTACTTC
>-|TRBV5-5|TRBJ1-5|-
CASSLKSNQPQHF
TGTGCCAGCAGCTTGAAAAGCAATCAGCCCCAGCATTTT
>-|TRBV6-2/TRBV6-3|TRBJ2-7|-
CASTRGGESYEQYF
TGTGCCAGCACCCGAGGGGGGGAGTCCTACGAGCAGTACTTC
>many|TRBV6-5|TRBJ1-1|TRBD1
CASSYDGGTGGRTEAFF
TGTGCCAGCAGTTACGACGGGGGGACAGGGGGTAGGACTGAAGCTTTCTTT
>few|TRBV14|TRBJ2-1|TRBD2
CASSQRLAGNNEQFF
TGTGCCAGCAGCCAGCGGCTAGCGGGTAACAATGAGCAGTTCTTC
>-|TRBV20-1|TRBJ2-7|-
CSFTGLRSSYEQYF
TGCAGCTTCACAGGGTTAAGAAGCTCCTACGAGCAGTACTTC
>-|TRBV18|TRBJ2-1|TRBD1
CASSPSTGANEQFF
TGTGCCAGCTCACCATCAACAGGGGCAAATGAGCAGTTCTTC
>-|TRBV5-1|TRBJ2-3|TRBD1
CASSTDRGLGTDTQYF
TGCGCCAGCAGCACAGACAGGGGGCTTGGCACAGATACGCAGTATTTT
>-|TRBV29-1|TRBJ2-1|TRBD2
CSVDGRAMNEQFF
TGCAGCGTTGACGGGAGGGCCATGAATGAGCAGTTCTTC
>few|TRBV20-1|TRBJ2-3|-
CSAPDSTDTQYF
TGCAGTGCCCCGGACTCGACAGATACGCAGTATTTT
>few|TRBV20-1|TRBJ2-7|-
CSARRVKSSYEQYF
TGCAGTGCTAGGCGTGTTAAAAGCTCCTACGAGCAGTACTTC
>few|TRBV19|TRBJ2-2|-
CASMGARAGELFF
TGTGCCAGTATGGGGGCGCGGGCCGGGGAGCTGTTTTTT
>-|TRBV28|TRBJ1-4|TRBD1
CASSLWLPGQGSNEKLFF
TGTGCCAGCAGTTTATGGCTCCCGGGACAGGGGTCTAATGAAAAACTGTTTTTT
>-|TRBV20-1|TRBJ1-1|-
CSARSQTTETFF
TGCAGTGCTAGAAGTCAGACCACTGAAACTTTCTTT
>-|TRBV19|TRBJ2-1|TRBD1
CASSIKGQGWNEQFF
TGTGCCAGTAGTATAAAAGGACAGGGGTGGAATGAGCAGTTCTTC
>-|TRBV9|TRBJ2-2|-
CASSAHHLAKDRAGELFF
TGTGCCAGCAGCGCCCATCACCTGGCGAAAGATAGAGCCGGGGAGCTGTTTTTT
>many|TRBV3-1|TRBJ2-3|-
CASSQESTDTQYF
TGTGCCAGCAGCCAAGAGTCCACAGATACGCAGTATTTT
>-|TRBV7-2|TRBJ2-7|TRBD1
CASSPQGVSSLHEQYF
TGTGCCAGCAGCCCGCAGGGGGTATCTTCCCTCCACGAGCAGTACTTC
>-|TRBV28|TRBJ1-1|-
CASSPSLNTEAFF
TGTGCCAGCTCACCCAGCTTAAACACTGAAGCTTTCTTT
>few|TRBV20-1|TRBJ2-1|TRBD2
CSARDQRGLAGGGNEQFF
TGCAGTGCTAGAGATCAGAGGGGATTAGCGGGAGGTGGGAATGAGCAGTTCTTC
>few|TRBV5-1|TRBJ2-1|TRBD2
CASSLAPSGSLNEQFF
TGCGCCAGCAGCTTGGCCCCTAGCGGGAGTCTGAATGAGCAGTTCTTC
>-|TRBV27|TRBJ1-5|-
CASSLISNQPQHF
TGTGCCAGCAGTTTAATCTCTAATCAGCCCCAGCATTTT